One and the same sample provided the 31 T cell receptor beta chains below, sequenced in a study of cytomegalovirus exposure and HLA in healthy donors. PCR amplification relied on 60 Vbeta primers (plus 13 Jbeta primers). TCRdb's table, derived via immunoSEQ multiplex PCR, lists solely in-frame clones and lacks some. Of over 100,000 clones listed, approximately 66% are singletons. Sequenced material: PBMCs. These TCRs come from a middle-aged woman in good health and CMV-seropositive.

This clone appeared a few times. The rearrangement uses TRBV6-1 and TRBJ2-1; TRBD1 matches 7 bases. Per the germline V gene, CDR1 is MNHNS and CDR2 is SASEGT. CDR3 size: 15 residues. Unmatched junction bases numbered 7, after V lost 5 bases and J lost 3 bases. The CDR3 here is CASSRQGNYYNEQFF. In nucleotides, the CDR3 is TGTGCCAGCAGTCGACAGGGTAACTACTACAATGAGCAGTTCTTC.

The V gene is TRBV7-8, the J gene TRBJ2-7; D possibly corresponds to TRBD1 (7 bases). CDR3 length equals 13 residues. V lost 5 bases and J 7 bases, leaving 15 bases between the germline ends. CDR1 SGHVS and CDR2 FQNEAQ come from the germline V gene. The DNA for the CDR3 is TGTGCCAGCAGCCGGAGGGGGCTGGGAGAGCAGTACTTC. It specifies CASSRRGLGEQYF.

V is TRBV27 and J is TRBJ2-5; 12 bases are a match to TRBD2. The germline gives CDR1 MNHEY, CDR2 SMNVEV (reference sequence). The CDR3 contains 13 residues. V shed 10 bases, J shed 5 bases, and the junction held 5 bases outside the gene matches. This CDR3 reads CAKTSGRRETQYF. The DNA of the CDR3 is TGTGCCAAGACTAGCGGGAGAAGGGAGACCCAGTACTTC.

The chain links TRBV5-1 to TRBJ1-3; 9 bases fit TRBD1. The CDR3 contains 15 residues. Trimming at V came to 1 base and at J to 5 bases, leaving 4 bases not matched to a gene. Germline CDR1 SGHRS, CDR2 YFSETQ. The CDR3 sequence is CASSLSGTGRNTIYF. The CDR3 DNA sequence: TGCGCCAGCAGCTTGAGCGGGACAGGGAGAAACACCATATATTTT.

This chain joins TRBV2 and TRBJ2-7, with TRBD2 as a possible D gene (7 bases). Between the trimmed V and J ends, which lost 9 bases and 3 bases, there was a span of 12 bases. The CDR3 runs 12 residues. The V gene's germline CDR1 is SNHLY and CDR2 FYNNEI. CDR3 nucleotide sequence: TGTGCCAGGGGGGGAGGGGGCTACGAGCAGTACTTC. It yields the protein CARGGGGYEQYF.

The rearrangement links TRBV27 to TRBJ2-5; 14 bases match TRBD2. The germline gives CDR1 MNHEY, CDR2 SMNVEV (reference sequence). The CDR3 spans 15 residues. Unmatched junction bases numbered 7, after V lost 6 bases and J lost 7 bases. The CDR3 coding sequence is TGTGCCAGCAGGCCGGGACTAGCGGGAGATGGGACCCAGTACTTC. The encoded protein is CASRPGLAGDGTQYF.

The chain is built from TRBV9 and TRBJ2-5, with D perhaps TRBD2 (6 bases). V lost 4 bases and J 2 bases, leaving 15 bases between the germline ends. Looked up from germline, CDR1 is SGDLS and CDR2 is YYNGEE. This CDR3 has 15 residues. The CDR3 loop reads CASSSTSGSQETQYF. Written as DNA, the CDR3 is TGTGCCAGCAGCTCAACTTCCGGGAGTCAAGAGACCCAGTACTTC.

This clone was observed a single time. This chain connects TRBV4-1 to TRBJ2-3, with TRBD2 matching over 8 bases. CDR3 length: 16 amino acids. The J segment lost 2 bases and the V segment lost 0 bases, leaving 4 bases of the junction unmatched. Per germline, CDR1 MGHRA and CDR2 YSYEKL. The CDR3 here is CASSQEIAGITDTQYF. CDR3 sequence (DNA): TGCGCCAGCAGCCAAGAGATAGCGGGAATCACAGATACGCAGTATTTT.

This clone was seen more than once but under ten times. The V call is TRBV11-3, the J call TRBJ2-2; 7 bases line up with TRBD2. Germline V CDR1 and CDR2: SGHNT, YENEEA. With 5 bases clipped from V and 7 bases from J, the junction kept 16 bases outside the gene matches. The CDR3 has 17 residues. The CDR3 loop reads CASSLFSLGRSNGELFF. The CDR3 DNA follows: TGTGCCAGCAGCCTCTTTTCCCTCGGGAGGTCGAACGGGGAGCTGTTTTTT.

J is TRBJ2-5 and V is TRBV7-9; D may be TRBD2 (6 bases). V was shortened by 2 bases and J by 3 bases, with 10 bases between the two germline ends. From germline, CDR1 is SEHNR and CDR2 FQNEAQ (reference sequence). The CDR3 runs to 14 residues. The CDR3, as DNA: TGTGCCAGCAGCTTACCTGCGGGGAAAGAGACCCAGTACTTC. Protein: CASSLPAGKETQYF. The variable domain in full, completed from reference TRBV7-9 and TRBJ2-5, reads DTGVSQNPRHKITKRGQNVTFRCDPISEHNRLYWYRQTLGQGPEFLTYFQNEAQLEKSRLLSDRFSAERPKGSFSTLEIQRTEQGDSAMYLCASSLPAGKETQYFGPGTRLLVL.

The rearrangement links TRBV10-3 to TRBJ2-2, with 8 positions matching TRBD2. Trimming removed 6 bases from V and 6 bases from J; junction bases left unmatched: 12. Germline-derived CDR1 and CDR2 are ENHRY and SYGVKD. CDR3 length equals 16 residues. The CDR3 coding sequence is TGTGCCATCAGAAGGACAGAGCGGGGGATGGCCGGGGAGCTGTTTTTT. This codes for CAIRRTERGMAGELFF.

V usage is TRBV5-1 and J usage is TRBJ2-7; TRBD2 matches 9 bases. Trimming took 2 bases from V and 2 from J; bases not matched to a gene: 5. This CDR3 has 15 residues. Germline values: CDR1 SGHRS, CDR2 YFSETQ. DNA for the CDR3: TGCGCCAGCAGCTTAGCGCCTAGCGGGGCCTACGAGCAGTACTTC. It is translated as CASSLAPSGAYEQYF.

The rearrangement links TRBV5-1 to TRBJ2-7; 9 bases line up with TRBD2. V shed 0 bases, J shed 7 bases, and the junction held 8 bases outside the gene matches. CDR1 and CDR2 from the germline V gene are SGHRS and YFSETQ. The CDR3 has 15 residues. The CDR3 loop is CASSLAASGAGEQYF. CDR3 bases: TGCGCCAGCAGCTTGGCGGCTAGCGGGGCGGGGGAGCAGTACTTC.

The rearrangement links TRBV6-1 to TRBJ1-1; D is unresolved. V lost 6 bases, J lost 6 bases, and 14 bases lay in between. Germline CDR1 and CDR2: MNHNS and SASEGT. The CDR3 length is 13 residues. The CDR3 loop is CASSGLRRAEAFF. In DNA form, the CDR3 reads TGTGCCAGCAGCGGACTGCGGAGGGCTGAAGCTTTCTTT.

In this sample, this clone turned up a few times. The chain combines TRBV27 with TRBJ2-4, with a possible D match to TRBD1 (5 bases). This CDR3 has 14 residues. Germline loops: CDR1 MNHEY, CDR2 SMNVEV (reference sequence). V gave up 5 bases and J gave up 2 bases, with 10 bases separating them. For the CDR3, the DNA is TGTGCCAGCAGTCCAGGGTTATCCAAAAACATTCAGTACTTC. This gives the protein CASSPGLSKNIQYF.

V and J are TRBV2 and TRBJ1-5, with D perhaps TRBD1 (6 bases). CDR1 is SNHLY and CDR2 is FYNNEI in the germline V gene. CDR3 length: 17 amino acids. Between the trimmed V and J ends, which lost 0 bases and 4 bases, there was a span of 16 bases. The CDR3 sequence is CASSEARLGGRNQPQHF. The CDR3 DNA sequence: TGTGCCAGCAGTGAAGCGCGTCTTGGGGGCCGAAATCAGCCCCAGCATTTT. The variable domain in full, with the rest retrieved from reference TRBV2 and TRBJ1-5, is EPEVTQTPSHQVTQMGQEVILRCVPISNHLYFYWYRQILGQKVEFLVSFYNNEISEKSEIFDDQFSVERPDGSNFTLKIRSTKLEDSAMYFCASSEARLGGRNQPQHFGDGTRLSIL.

DNA for the CDR3: TGTGCCAGCAGCTTAACTGTAGGAGCTCCCGAGCAGTACTTC. Encoded protein: CASSLTVGAPEQYF. V usage is TRBV7-3 and J usage is TRBJ2-7; D uncertain. There are 14 residues in the CDR3. Trimming removed 0 bases at V and 6 bases at J, with 12 bases between. CDR1 is SGHTA and CDR2 is FQGTGA in the germline V gene. The full variable domain, its missing parts supplied by reference TRBV7-3 and TRBJ2-7, is GAGVSQTPSNKVTEKGKYVELRCDPISGHTALYWYRQSLGQGPEFLIYFQGTGAADDSGLPNDRFFAVRPEGSVSTLKIQRTERGDSAVYLCASSLTVGAPEQYFGPGTRLTVT.

This clone occurred many times. The chain links TRBV10-3 to TRBJ2-2; 8 positions match TRBD1. V was clipped by 4 bases and J by 3 bases; unmatched bases: 4. This CDR3 is 15 amino acids long. Germline V gene sequence: CDR1 ENHRY, CDR2 SYGVKD. The CDR3 coding sequence is TGTGCCATCAGTGGACAGGGGTGGGACACCGGGGAGCTGTTTTTT. Amino acids: CAISGQGWDTGELFF.

This clone came up once. The chain is built from TRBV4-2 and TRBJ2-1; 7 bases map to TRBD2. J lost 4 bases, V lost 3 bases, and 9 bases had no gene match. The CDR3 is 16 residues long. CDR1 and CDR2 (germline): LGHNA, YNFKEQ. The CDR3 DNA sequence: TGTGCCAGCAGCCAGGACGTGCGGGAGAGTTACAATGAGCAGTTCTTC. This encodes CASSQDVRESYNEQFF.

This chain connects TRBV16 to TRBJ1-1; D gene unclear. CDR3 length: 14 residues. The germline V gene encodes CDR1 KGHSY and CDR2 FQNENV. V dropped 0 bases and J dropped 1 base, with 6 bases sitting between them. The CDR3: CASSQSGGNTEAFF. The CDR3 nucleotides are TGTGCCAGCAGCCAATCAGGCGGGAACACTGAAGCTTTCTTT.

The chain is built from TRBV10-1 and TRBJ1-2; 8 nucleotides align to TRBD1. The CDR3 is made up of 16 amino acids. Germline V gene data show CDR1 as WNHNN and CDR2 as SYGVQD (reference sequence). V lost 4 bases, J lost 0 bases, and 7 bases stayed unmatched. In DNA form, the CDR3 reads TGCGCCAGCAGTGCCACCTTGGACAGGGCTAACTATGGCTACACCTTC. Protein: CASSATLDRANYGYTF.

This chain uses TRBV29-1 with TRBJ1-2; 9 bases are a match to TRBD1. The CDR3 is 13 residues long. The J segment lost 8 bases and the V segment lost 1 base, leaving 5 bases of the junction unmatched. Germline CDR1 and CDR2: SQVTM and ANQGSEA. This CDR3 is CSVEGGQGNGYTF. In DNA form, the CDR3 reads TGCAGCGTTGAAGGGGGACAGGGAAACGGCTACACCTTC. Together with reference TRBV29-1 and TRBJ1-2, the CDR3 gives the full variable domain: SAVISQKPSRDICQRGTSLTIQCQVDSQVTMMFWYRQQPGQSLTLIATANQGSEATYESGFVIDKFPISRPNLTFSTLTVSNMSPEDSSIYLCSVEGGQGNGYTFGSGTRLTVV.

This clone was detected a few times. The chain recombines TRBV30 with TRBJ1-5; 8 bases are shared with TRBD1. The CDR3 covers 13 residues. Germline lookup yields CDR1 GTSNPN and CDR2 SVGIG (reference sequence). V dropped 1 base and J dropped 7; count of bases not matched to a gene: 3. CDR3 sequence reads: CAWSGTGQQPQHF. Written as DNA, the CDR3 is TGTGCCTGGAGTGGGACAGGGCAACAGCCCCAGCATTTT.

The chain employs TRBV5-1 and TRBJ2-5; 7 bases map to TRBD1. The last part of the DNA fits TRBJ2-7 better; the J call may be wrong. In germline, CDR1 is SGHRS, CDR2 YFSETQ. This CDR3 region has 15 residues. The CDR3 spells CASSLADRVAYEQYF. The CDR3 coding sequence is TGCGCCAGCAGCTTGGCCGACAGGGTCGCCTACGAGCAGTACTTC.

This chain links TRBV5-1 with TRBJ2-3, with 9 bases that match TRBD2. The V gene end was trimmed by 0 bases and the J gene end by 1 base; junction bases not matched to a gene: 6. CDR1 and CDR2 from the germline V gene are SGHRS and YFSETQ. This CDR3 spans 17 amino acids. DNA of the CDR3: TGCGCCAGCAGCTTGGGGGATAGCGGGAGCCGCACAGATACGCAGTATTTT. It specifies CASSLGDSGSRTDTQYF. Complete variable domain (other parts from reference TRBV5-1 and TRBJ2-3): KAGVTQTPRYLIKTRGQQVTLSCSPISGHRSVSWYQQTPGQGLQFLFEYFSETQRNKGNFPGRFSGRQFSNSRSEMNVSTLELGDSALYLCASSLGDSGSRTDTQYFGPGTRLTVL.

The V gene is TRBV6-1, the J gene TRBJ2-7; D is perhaps TRBD1 (7 bases). CDR3 size: 13 residues. V lost 7 bases and J lost 2, with 12 bases in between. CDR1 is MNHNS, CDR2 SASEGT, per germline. The CDR3 region is CASNGGGPYEQYF. For the CDR3, the DNA is TGTGCCAGCAACGGAGGGGGCCCCTACGAGCAGTACTTC.

The chain is built from TRBV28 and TRBJ2-2, with 10 nucleotides matching TRBD1. This CDR3 has 16 residues. Germline values: CDR1 MDHEN, CDR2 SYDVKM. With 6 bases clipped from V and 6 bases from J, the junction kept 10 bases outside the gene matches. The CDR3 sequence is CASSGGTGVRAGELFF. The CDR3 DNA reads TGTGCCAGCAGCGGGGGGACAGGGGTTCGGGCCGGGGAGCTGTTTTTT.

This clone was observed a handful of times. CDR3 sequence (DNA): TGTGCCAGCAGCTTAATAGGGGATGAGCAGTTCTTC. It specifies CASSLIGDEQFF. The chain employs TRBV7-9 and TRBJ2-1; D is possibly TRBD1 (5 bases). The V gene's germline CDR1 is SEHNR and CDR2 FQNEAQ (reference sequence). The CDR3 is 12 amino acids. Trimming took off 2 bases at V and 8 bases at J, with 7 bases between the two ends.

The chain combines TRBV6-1 with TRBJ1-1, with TRBD1 matching over 9 bases. V was pared by 8 bases and J by 10 bases, with 8 bases of the junction left unmatched. CDR1 MNHNS and CDR2 SASEGT come from the germline V gene. The CDR3 consists of 12 residues. CDR3 in DNA: TGTGCCAGCGTAAGGGACAGGGAAGGAGCTTTCTTT. Protein sequence: CASVRDREGAFF.

This sequence joins TRBV6-5 and TRBJ2-1, with 10 bases that match TRBD2. The CDR3 consists of 14 residues. The V segment lost 4 bases and the J segment 7 bases; nucleotides outside the gene matches: 4. Germline V gene lookup returns CDR1 MNHEY and CDR2 SVGAGI. The CDR3 region is CASSSRTSGNEQFF. The CDR3 DNA follows: TGTGCCAGCAGTTCCCGGACTAGCGGTAATGAGCAGTTCTTC.

The rearrangement uses TRBV23-1 and TRBJ2-7; 8 nucleotides match TRBD2. TRBV23-1 is an ORF, and what it does is uncertain. Germline trimming cut 6 bases from V and 0 bases from J; bases unmatched to any gene: 7. The CDR3 length is 15 residues. The CDR3 DNA reads as TGCGCCAGCAGCCCGGGGGGGGGAAGCTCCTACGAGCAGTACTTC. Protein: CASSPGGGSSYEQYF.